The 12 T cell receptor beta chains given below trace back to one sample, sequenced in a study of T cells in Graves' hyperthyroidism and ophthalmopathy. TCR beta CDR3 region amplification was performed from RNA transcripts. TCR CDR3 underwent first-round RT-PCR with the HTBI primer set. TCRdb itself ran the multiplex PCR reads through MiXCR, one entry per CDR3 protein. Of roughly 250,000 distinct CDR3 sequences in the sample, roughly 15% were seen once. The sequenced sample consisted of blood. These receptors were taken from a woman aged 18-29 years with Graves' ophthalmopathy.

This clonotype was found many times. The V and J genes are TRBV4-1 and TRBJ1-1; D is ambiguous. Trimming cost V 4 bases and J 6 bases, with 12 bases left between them. The V gene's germline CDR1 is MGHRA and CDR2 YSYEKL. The CDR3 is made up of 13 amino acids. CDR3 bases: TGCGCCAGCAGCCTCCTAATCGGGTCTGAAGCTTTCTTT. This translates into CASSLLIGSEAFF.

This clonotype was detected a few times. The genes are TRBV6-4 and TRBJ1-6; TRBD1 aligns across 10 bases. Germline trimming cut 4 bases from V and 6 bases from J; bases unmatched to any gene: 3. The CDR3 contains 15 residues. Germline V gene sequence: CDR1 MRHNA, CDR2 SNTAGT. In nucleotides, the CDR3 is TGTGCCAGCAGTGCGGGGACAGGGGCTAATTCACCCCTCCACTTT. Protein sequence: CASSAGTGANSPLHF.

This clonotype was found many times. The chain employs TRBV3-1 and TRBJ2-5; TRBD2 is a possible D gene (6 bases). This CDR3 region has 14 residues. V was cut by 0 bases and J by 5 bases, with 10 bases left in between. The germline V gene has CDR1 LGHDT and CDR2 YNNKEL (reference sequence). Here the CDR3 reads CASSQEWAGETQYF. DNA of the CDR3: TGTGCCAGCAGCCAAGAATGGGCGGGGGAGACCCAGTACTTC.

This clonotype was recorded many times. The DNA for the CDR3 is TGTGCCAGCAGCCAAAGGTTGACAGGGGATCAGCCCCAGCATTTT. Protein: CASSQRLTGDQPQHF. The chain employs TRBV4-2 and TRBJ1-5, with TRBD1 identical over 8 bases. Germline lookup yields CDR1 LGHNA and CDR2 YNFKEQ. The length of the CDR3 is 15 residues. V gave up 2 bases and J gave up 5 bases; unmatched junction bases: 5.

This clonotype was observed at least ten times. The rearrangement links TRBV7-9 to TRBJ1-5; D gene uncertain. V lost 5 bases to trimming and J lost 2 bases, with 22 bases between them. Germline V gene data show CDR1 as SEHNR and CDR2 as FQNEAQ (reference sequence). CDR3 length equals 18 residues. CDR3 coding DNA: TGTGCCAGCAGCCCTCCCCCAGGTCACTTCGGTGGCAATCAGCCCCAGCATTTT. This gives the protein CASSPPPGHFGGNQPQHF.

This clonotype has ten or more counts. The V and J genes are TRBV24-1 and TRBJ2-3, with 8 positions matching TRBD2. CDR3 length: 17 residues. Germline CDR1 is KGHDR and CDR2 is SFDVKD. With V trimmed by 3 bases and J by 6 bases, 13 bases remained unmatched. As DNA, the CDR3 is TGTGCCACCAGTGATCCTACGGGAGGGACCTTAGCGGATACGCAGTATTTT. It is translated as CATSDPTGGTLADTQYF.

This clonotype has at least ten counts. The rearrangement links TRBV7-6 to TRBJ2-1; D is unresolved. CDR3 length: 15 residues. Germline CDR1 is SGHVS and CDR2 is FNYEAQ. V was pared by 3 bases and J by 3 bases, with 12 bases between. The CDR3 sequence: CASSFELGLYNEQFF. The DNA of the CDR3 is TGTGCCAGCAGCTTCGAGCTAGGCCTCTACAATGAGCAGTTCTTC. Using reference TRBV7-6 and TRBJ2-1 for the parts outside the CDR3, the full variable domain is GAGVSQSPRYKVTKRGQDVALRCDPISGHVSLYWYRQALGQGPEFLTYFNYEAQQDKSGLPNDRFSAERPEGSISTLTIQRTEQRDSAMYRCASSFELGLYNEQFFGPGTRLTVL.

This clonotype came up many times. This rearrangement joins TRBV20-1 to TRBJ2-1; TRBD2 is a possible D gene (6 bases). V lost 7 bases to trimming and J lost 9 bases, with 16 bases between them. CDR3 size: 12 residues. Germline V gene lookup returns CDR1 DFQATT and CDR2 SNEGSKA (reference sequence). CDR3 bases: TGCAGTGTGGCGGGGCGCCGGGGTGAGCAGTTCTTC. The encoded protein is CSVAGRRGEQFF.

This clonotype appeared many times. V gene TRBV6-1 combines with J gene TRBJ2-7; TRBD1 agrees at 9 bases. V gave up 6 bases and J gave up 4 bases; unmatched junction bases: 7. CDR3 length: 14 residues. Germline CDR1 MNHNS, CDR2 SASEGT. In nucleotides, the CDR3 is TGTGCCAGCAGAAGGGCACAGGGGGCTTACGAGCAGTACTTC. It specifies CASRRAQGAYEQYF.

This clonotype occurred a few times. The chain is built from TRBV7-3 and TRBJ2-5, with 9 bases fitting TRBD2. Germline CDR1 and CDR2: SGHTA and FQGTGA. There are 13 residues in the CDR3. The ends lost 7 bases at V and 4 bases at J; junction bases unmatched: 4. The CDR3, as DNA: TGTGCCAGCAAGACTAGCGGCGGAGAGACCCAGTACTTC. Protein sequence: CASKTSGGETQYF.

V is TRBV13 and J is TRBJ2-3; 11 bases agree with TRBD2. The CDR3 runs 16 residues. The V gene's germline CDR1 is PRHDT and CDR2 FYEKMQ (reference sequence). Trimming cost V 3 bases and J 2 bases; bases outside gene matches: 4. CDR3 coding DNA: TGTGCCAGCAGCTTTGGGACTAGCGGATTCACAGATACGCAGTATTTT. Encoded protein: CASSFGTSGFTDTQYF.

This clonotype was seen ten or more times. The chain is built from TRBV13 and TRBJ1-1; D perhaps matches TRBD1 (6 bases). This CDR3 has 12 residues. The V end was cut by 0 bases, the J end by 7 bases, with 6 bases between. Germline-derived CDR1 and CDR2 are PRHDT and FYEKMQ (reference sequence). CDR3 DNA sequence: TGTGCCAGCAGCTTAGGGGACAGTGAAGCTTTCTTT. It yields the protein CASSLGDSEAFF. Drawing the rest from reference TRBV13 and TRBJ1-1, the complete variable domain is AAGVIQSPRHLIKEKRETATLKCYPIPRHDTVYWYQQGPGQDPQFLISFYEKMQSDKGSIPDRFSAQQFSDYHSELNMSSLELGDSALYFCASSLGDSEAFFGQGTRLTVV.